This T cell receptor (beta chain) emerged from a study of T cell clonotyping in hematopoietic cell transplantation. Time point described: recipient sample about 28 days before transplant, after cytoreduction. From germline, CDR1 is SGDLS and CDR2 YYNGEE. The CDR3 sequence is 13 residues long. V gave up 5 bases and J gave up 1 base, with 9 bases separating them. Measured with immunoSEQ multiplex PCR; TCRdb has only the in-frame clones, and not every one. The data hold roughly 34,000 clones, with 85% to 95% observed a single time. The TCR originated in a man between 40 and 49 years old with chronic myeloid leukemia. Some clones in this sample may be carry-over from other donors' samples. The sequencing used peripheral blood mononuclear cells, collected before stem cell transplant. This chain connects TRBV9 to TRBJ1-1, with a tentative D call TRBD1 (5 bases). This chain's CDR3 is CASSVQENTEAFF. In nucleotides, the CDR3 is TGTGCCAGCAGTGTACAGGAGAACACTGAAGCTTTCTTT.